This T cell receptor (beta chain) was documented in a study of T-cell memory formation after mild COVID-19. Study summary: In these data, TCR clusters were largely donor specific.

TCRdb reprocessed the 5' RACE reads with MiXCR, giving one entry per CDR3 protein. The table records a few hundred thousand distinct CDR3 sequences, around 8% of them present only once. Note on this clonotype: Antigen: not known.

Overall study results and limits: Among CD4+ contracting clones, most were CM and EM, and CD8+ ones EMRA. Memory from before infection featured some responding clones, which suggests cross-reactive memory joined.

There are 14 residues in the CDR3. Trimming at V came to 5 bases and at J to 6 bases, leaving 9 bases not matched to a gene. From germline, CDR1 is SGHRS and CDR2 YFSETQ. V gene TRBV5-1 combines with J gene TRBJ1-1, with TRBD1 matching over 8 bases. The sample was PBMCs or a T cell subset sorted from them (not recorded which). This sequence originates from a man aged 18 to 30 who had mild COVID-19 (a few samples of this study predate the infection). Cell type and time point are not known. CDR3 nucleotide sequence: TGCGCCAGCAGGAGGGGACAGGCTGCCTCTGAAGCTTTCTTT. Translated, it gives CASRRGQAASEAFF.